The source of this TCR beta chain is a study of shared clonotypes between healthy human individuals. Findings and limits, study-wide: Estimated richness was generally greater in naive than memory subsets.

Concerning this clone: What it recognizes is unknown.

Germline loops: CDR1 SNHLY, CDR2 FYNNEI. The V end was cut by 7 bases, the J end by 6 bases, with 12 bases between. The CDR3 loop spans 12 amino acids. TCRdb keeps only in-frame clones here, not all; method: immunoSEQ multiplex PCR. In the table there are some 2,100,000 clones, around 95% of which are singletons. Material for sequencing was naive CD4+ T cells sorted from blood. Subset in this sample: CD45RA+ positively selected. This receptor was identified in a man between 18 and 35 years old in good health. The rearrangement links TRBV2 to TRBJ1-2; the D gene is possibly TRBD1 (6 bases). The CDR3 sequence: CASKGRGNGYTF. DNA for the CDR3: TGTGCCAGCAAGGGCAGGGGCAATGGCTACACCTTC. The full variable domain, in which reference TRBV2 and TRBJ1-2 provide the parts outside the CDR3, is EPEVTQTPSHQVTQMGQEVILRCVPISNHLYFYWYRQILGQKVEFLVSFYNNEISEKSEIFDDQFSVERPDGSNFTLKIRSTKLEDSAMYFCASKGRGNGYTFGSGTRLTVV.